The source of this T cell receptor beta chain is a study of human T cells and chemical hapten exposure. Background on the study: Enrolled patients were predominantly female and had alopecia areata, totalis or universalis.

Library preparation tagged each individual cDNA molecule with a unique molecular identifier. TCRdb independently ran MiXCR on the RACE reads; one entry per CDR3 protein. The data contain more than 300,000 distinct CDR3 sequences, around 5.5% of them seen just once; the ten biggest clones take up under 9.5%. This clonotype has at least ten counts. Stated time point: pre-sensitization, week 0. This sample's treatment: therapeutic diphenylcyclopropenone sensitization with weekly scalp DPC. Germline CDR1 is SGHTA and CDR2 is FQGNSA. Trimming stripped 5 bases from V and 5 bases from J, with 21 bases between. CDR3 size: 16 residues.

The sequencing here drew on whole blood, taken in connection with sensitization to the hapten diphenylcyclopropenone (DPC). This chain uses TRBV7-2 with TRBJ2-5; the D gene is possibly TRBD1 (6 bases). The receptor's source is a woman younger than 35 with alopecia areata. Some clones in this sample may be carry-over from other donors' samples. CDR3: CASSPRPHGGGETQYF. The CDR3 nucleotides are TGTGCCAGCAGCCCCCGACCCCACGGTGGGGGCGAGACCCAGTACTTC.